The 20 T cell receptor beta chains reported below all come from one sample, sequenced in a study of cytomegalovirus exposure and HLA in healthy donors. A multiplex PCR was run with 60 Vbeta primers and 13 Jbeta primers. Clones were read by immunoSEQ multiplex PCR, and TCRdb kept only the in-frame ones, dropping some. The ten top clones account for over 1.5%, within a sample of some 130,000 clones. What was sequenced was PBMCs. These receptors came from a woman in her thirties or forties in good health and CMV-seropositive.

The V gene is TRBV4-1, the J gene TRBJ2-1; D ambiguous. CDR3 length equals 14 residues. Per the germline V gene, CDR1 is MGHRA and CDR2 is YSYEKL. V lost 5 bases, J lost 3 bases, and 11 bases lay in between. CDR3: CASSGLTDYNEQFF. CDR3 in DNA: TGCGCCAGCAGCGGTTTAACAGACTACAATGAGCAGTTCTTC.

V is TRBV21-1 and J is TRBJ2-7; TRBD1, the table's D call, lacks a check against the DNA. TRBV21-1 is designated a pseudogene. The CDR3 runs 16 residues. This CDR3 reads CASSKPSTGGCYEQYF. Here the CDR3 DNA reads TGTGCCAGCAGCAAACCCTCGACAGGGGGCTGCTACGAGCAGTACTTC.

The V gene is TRBV2, the J gene TRBJ2-1; D is uncertain. Germline V gene data show CDR1 as SNHLY and CDR2 as FYNNEI. The CDR3 totals 11 residues. Trimming took 5 bases from V and 6 from J, leaving 5 bases between them. The CDR3: CASSPVNEQFF. The CDR3 nucleotides are TGTGCCAGCAGTCCCGTCAATGAGCAGTTCTTC.

The CDR3, as DNA: TGTGCCAGCAGAGAAAGGGACTCGCCCAAGGGCTATGGCTACACCTTC. Its translation: CASRERDSPKGYGYTF. The rearrangement uses TRBV6-4 and TRBJ1-2, with a tentative D call TRBD1 (5 bases). Germline V gene lookup returns CDR1 MRHNA and CDR2 SNTAGT. The CDR3 has 16 residues. V dropped 6 bases and J dropped 4 bases, with 21 bases sitting between them.

The chain recombines TRBV27 with TRBJ2-1; TRBD2 aligns across 8 bases. The CDR3 runs 15 residues. Looked up from germline, CDR1 is MNHEY and CDR2 is SMNVEV (reference sequence). V lost 7 bases and J lost 5; bases outside the gene matches: 10. For the CDR3, the DNA is TGTGCCAGCAAAGGGGAAATAGCGGGAAACAATGAGCAGTTCTTC. It encodes CASKGEIAGNNEQFF.

V gene TRBV2 combines with J gene TRBJ2-7, with 9 positions matching TRBD2. In germline, CDR1 is SNHLY, CDR2 FYNNEI. The CDR3 runs to 15 residues. J gave up 2 bases and V 7 bases, and 9 bases lay outside the gene matches. In DNA, the CDR3 is TGTGCCAGCACCCCAGGGACTAGCCGCCCCTACGAGCAGTACTTC. It specifies CASTPGTSRPYEQYF.

J is TRBJ1-4 and V is TRBV19; TRBD1 might be the D (6 bases). This CDR3 is 14 amino acids long. Germline CDR1 is LNHDA and CDR2 is SQIVND (reference sequence). V gave up 3 bases and J gave up 7 bases, with 12 bases separating them. This CDR3 is CASSIPQGAEKLFF. The CDR3 DNA sequence: TGTGCCAGTAGTATCCCACAGGGAGCTGAAAAACTGTTTTTT.

This chain uses TRBV18 with TRBJ2-7; D gene ambiguous. The germline CDR1 and CDR2 sequences are KGHSH and LQKENI. Trimming stripped 6 bases from V and 5 bases from J, with 14 bases between. This CDR3 region has 13 residues. CDR3 coding DNA: TGTGCCAGCTCCCCTGGCCGGAGAGACGAGCAGTACTTC. This encodes CASSPGRRDEQYF. Filled out from reference TRBV18 and TRBJ2-7, the complete variable domain reads NAGVMQNPRHLVRRRGQEARLRCSPMKGHSHVYWYRQLPEEGLKFMVYLQKENIIDESGMPKERFSAEFPKEGPSILRIQQVVRGDSAAYFCASSPGRRDEQYFGPGTRLTVT.

This chain connects TRBV7-9 to TRBJ2-2; 7 bases fit TRBD2. Trimming took 5 bases from V and 5 from J; bases not matched to a gene: 11. The CDR3 totals 16 residues. Germline assignment: CDR1 SEHNR and CDR2 FQNEAQ (reference sequence). DNA of the CDR3: TGTGCCAGCAGCCCCCGAGGGAGGGGTAGAACCGGGGAGCTGTTTTTT. It specifies CASSPRGRGRTGELFF.

V gene TRBV7-6 combines with J gene TRBJ1-5, with TRBD1 matching 8 bases. The CDR3 covers 15 residues. Per the germline V gene, CDR1 is SGHVS and CDR2 is FNYEAQ. V lost 4 bases and J lost 6; bases outside the gene matches: 8. CDR3 coding DNA: TGTGCCAGCAGCTCAGGGACAGGCTTACTTCAGCCCCAGCATTTT. Translating gives CASSSGTGLLQPQHF.

The chain links TRBV29-1 to TRBJ2-1, with 12 bases that match TRBD1. The CDR3 length is 13 residues. The V segment lost 6 bases and the J segment 10 bases; nucleotides outside the gene matches: 7. Per the germline V gene, CDR1 is SQVTM and CDR2 is ANQGSEA. CDR3 sequence reads: CSVGQGAGREQFF. CDR3 nucleotide sequence: TGCAGCGTGGGACAGGGGGCTGGCCGCGAGCAGTTCTTC.

The chain combines TRBV10-3 with TRBJ2-3; 7 nucleotides line up with TRBD2. This CDR3 has 16 residues. Unmatched junction bases numbered 9, after V lost 6 bases and J lost 0 bases. Looked up from germline, CDR1 is ENHRY and CDR2 is SYGVKD. The CDR3 DNA sequence: TGTGCCATCAGGACCTTAGCGGGCCCTAGCACAGATACGCAGTATTTT. Its protein product is CAIRTLAGPSTDTQYF.

The chain uses TRBV10-3 and TRBJ1-2; TRBD1 is a possible D gene (5 bases). V shed 8 bases and J shed 4 bases, with 17 bases lying between them. Germline V CDR1 and CDR2: ENHRY, SYGVKD. The CDR3 consists of 14 residues. This CDR3 is CAIADNAPSYGYTF. The CDR3 nucleotides are TGTGCCATCGCGGACAATGCCCCGTCCTATGGCTACACCTTC.

This chain joins TRBV5-1 and TRBJ2-3, with D tentatively TRBD2 (6 bases). Germline CDR1 and CDR2: SGHRS and YFSETQ. V gave up 0 bases and J gave up 4 bases, with 9 bases separating them. This CDR3 comprises 14 residues. The DNA for the CDR3 is TGCGCCAGCAGCTTGGGCGGGATAGCAGATACGCAGTATTTT. Translated: CASSLGGIADTQYF.

The genes are TRBV5-8 and TRBJ1-2, with TRBD1 identical over 8 bases. This CDR3 has 15 amino acids. Unmatched junction bases numbered 8, after V lost 4 bases and J lost 3 bases. Germline CDR1 is SGHTS and CDR2 is YDEGEE. The CDR3 DNA reads TGTGCCAGCAGCCCTGGACAGGGTTCTTACTATGGCTACACCTTC. Translating gives CASSPGQGSYYGYTF.

This chain uses TRBV27 with TRBJ2-3, with D possibly being TRBD1 (5 bases). Germline assignment: CDR1 MNHEY and CDR2 SMNVEV (reference sequence). V was trimmed by 4 bases and J by 4 bases, leaving 12 bases between them. This CDR3 is built from 14 residues. CDR3 nucleotide sequence: TGTGCCAGCAGTTCCCACAGGTTTGCAGATACGCAGTATTTT. Residues: CASSSHRFADTQYF.

V is TRBV27 and J is TRBJ2-2; possibly TRBD2 for D (5 bases). Germline V gives CDR1 MNHEY, CDR2 SMNVEV (reference sequence). There are 15 residues in the CDR3. V was shortened by 7 bases and J by 2 bases, with 14 bases between the two germline ends. CDR3 nucleotide sequence: TGTGCCAGCACCCCGGGAAGGGTTAACACCGGGGAGCTGTTTTTT. Translating gives CASTPGRVNTGELFF.

Regarding this clone: Its ends do not fully match the called genes, so a read error is possible. CDR3 bases: TGTGCCAGCAGCGTTACAGGGAACGCTGAAGCTTTCTTT. This codes for CASSVTGNAEAFF. The chain couples TRBV7-3 to TRBJ1-1, with D possibly TRBD1 on 6 matching bases. The CDR3 runs 13 residues. Germline CDR1 and CDR2: SGHTA and FQGTGA.

The V and J genes are TRBV5-6 and TRBJ2-2, with 10 bases fitting TRBD1. The V segment lost 4 bases and the J segment 1 base; nucleotides outside the gene matches: 4. The germline V gene has CDR1 SGHDT and CDR2 YYEEEE. The CDR3 is made up of 16 amino acids. As DNA, the CDR3 is TGTGCCAGCAGCCTAGGGACAGGGGAGAACACCGGGGAGCTGTTTTTT. It codes for CASSLGTGENTGELFF.

Written as DNA, the CDR3 is TGTGCCAGTAGTATGGGACAGGGGGCCCACGAGCAGTACTTC. Its protein is CASSMGQGAHEQYF. The chain couples TRBV19 to TRBJ2-5; TRBD1 matches at 12 bases. TRBJ2-7 explains the end of the DNA better; the J call may be wrong. This CDR3 is 14 amino acids long. The germline V gene has CDR1 LNHDA and CDR2 SQIVND (reference sequence).